The 5 T cell receptor beta chains listed next were all sequenced from one sample in a study of T cells after yellow fever vaccination. TCRdb re-called the 5' RACE reads through MiXCR, storing one row per CDR3 protein. The table records about 160,000 distinct CDR3 sequences, roughly a tenth of them present only once. This specimen was CD8+ T cells sorted from PBMCs, taken 45 days after the yellow fever booster vaccination. The receptor set was obtained from a man aged 18-30 years who received the YFV17D yellow fever vaccine.

The rearrangement uses TRBV24-1 and TRBJ2-5; the match to TRBD2 covers 9 bases. CDR1 and CDR2 (germline): KGHDR, SFDVKD. The CDR3 has 14 residues. V gave up 9 bases and J gave up 4 bases; unmatched junction bases: 8. CDR3 in DNA: TGTGCCACCGCTAGCGGGGCTCAGGGAGAGACCCAGTACTTC. It encodes CATASGAQGETQYF.

The V gene is TRBV7-9, the J gene TRBJ2-7; TRBD1 matches 9 bases. The junction had 12 bases not matched to a gene; V was cut back by 5 bases and J by 7 bases. The CDR3 sequence is 15 residues long. The germline V gene encodes CDR1 SEHNR and CDR2 FQNEAQ (reference sequence). The CDR3 DNA reads as TGTGCCAGCAGCCCTGGGACAGGGAACCGTCGGGAGCAGTACGTC. Encoded protein: CASSPGTGNRREQYV.

This clonotype was seen a few times. CDR3 loop: CASSQDTLGSSTDTQYF. DNA for the CDR3: TGCGCCAGCAGCCAAGATACATTGGGCAGTAGCACAGATACGCAGTATTTT. J is TRBJ2-3 and V is TRBV4-1; the D is unclear. The CDR3 loop spans 17 amino acids. Germline V lookup: CDR1 MGHRA, CDR2 YSYEKL. V gave up 0 bases and J gave up 0 bases, with 13 bases separating them.

This clonotype came up many times. This rearrangement joins TRBV7-9 to TRBJ2-2; TRBD1 is a possible D gene (6 bases). The CDR3 covers 21 residues. CDR1 is SEHNR, CDR2 FQNEAQ, per germline (reference sequence). The ends were cut back, 2 bases at V and 7 bases at J, with 32 bases in the middle. CDR3: CASSLLLAGATDQEEIGELFF. CDR3 sequence (DNA): TGTGCCAGCAGCTTACTCCTGGCAGGGGCGACCGATCAAGAGGAGATCGGGGAGCTGTTTTTT.

This chain's CDR3 is CASSYSAGWETQYF. In DNA form, the CDR3 reads TGTGCCAGCAGTTACTCCGCAGGTTGGGAGACCCAGTACTTC. The chain is built from TRBV6-5 and TRBJ2-5, with D unclear. CDR3 size: 14 residues. Germline CDR1 reads MNHEY; CDR2 reads SVGAGI. Trimming stripped 0 bases from V and 5 bases from J, with 10 bases between.